Listed here are 14 T cell receptor beta chains from one sample, sequenced in a study of blood T cells in healthy people across ages. Together with a sample-barcoded 5' primer, a J-beta primer mix was included in a second PCR lasting about 6 to 11 cycles. MiXCR was run by TCRdb on the 5' RACE reads, yielding one entry per CDR3 protein. The sample shows some 920,000 distinct CDR3 sequences, just over 50% of them seen only once. Sequenced sample: blood. Receptors originate from a woman in her sixties in good health.

This clonotype showed up just a few times. The chain couples TRBV12-3 or TRBV12-4 to TRBJ2-5, with a possible D match to TRBD2 (6 bases). This CDR3 is built from 14 residues. The V end lost 5 bases, the J end lost 4 bases, and 14 bases lay between the germline ends. The CDR3 DNA reads as TGTGCCAGCAGTACCTATGGAGGGCCAGAGACCCAGTACTTC. Translated, it gives CASSTYGGPETQYF.

In this sample, this clonotype turned up a few times. The rearrangement joins TRBV12-5 to TRBJ2-4; maybe TRBD2 (5 bases). The closer fit of TRBJ2-7 to the DNA end suggests the J call may be wrong. The V gene's germline CDR1 is LGHNT and CDR2 FRNRAP. The CDR3 spans 11 residues. DNA for the CDR3: TGTGCTAGTGGGACGGGATACGAGCAGTACTTC. It specifies CASGTGYEQYF.

The CDR3 protein is CASSFRTGASSYEQYF. The DNA of the CDR3 is TGTGCCAGCAGCTTCCGGACAGGGGCAAGCTCCTACGAGCAGTACTTC. This sequence joins TRBV3-1 and TRBJ2-7, with 9 bases that match TRBD1. The germline V gene has CDR1 LGHDT and CDR2 YNNKEL (reference sequence). This CDR3 region has 16 residues. Losses at the gene ends were 5 bases for V and 0 bases for J; bases not matched to a gene: 8.

In this sample, this clonotype turned up once. The V gene is TRBV7-6, the J gene TRBJ2-4; TRBD1 agrees at 7 bases. TRBJ2-7 explains the end of the DNA better; the J call may be wrong. The V gene's germline CDR1 is SGHVS and CDR2 FNYEAQ. This CDR3 has 16 residues. The CDR3, as DNA: TGTGCCAGCAGCGTAGAAAGACAGGGAGTAGCCTACGAGCAGTACTTC. Translation gives CASSVERQGVAYEQYF.

The gene calls are TRBV28 and TRBJ1-2; D is perhaps TRBD1 (5 bases). In germline, CDR1 is MDHEN, CDR2 SYDVKM. The V end lost 0 bases, the J end lost 7 bases, and 15 bases lay between the germline ends. The CDR3 totals 15 residues. CDR3 in DNA: TGTGCCAGCAGTTTATGGCCAGGGCCAAAAGGTGGCTACACCTTC. As protein: CASSLWPGPKGGYTF.

This clonotype was counted between two and nine times. J is TRBJ2-3 and V is TRBV9; D remains ambiguous. Deletions cut 2 bases from V and 4 bases from J, with 11 bases between. CDR3 size: 14 residues. The germline gives CDR1 SGDLS, CDR2 YYNGEE. The DNA for the CDR3 is TGTGCCAGCAGCGTGAGCCCCGCGTCAGATACGCAGTATTTT. Its protein product is CASSVSPASDTQYF.

Of note for this clonotype: A single base separates this from a much larger clone, so it may be a read error. The chain employs TRBV5-1 and TRBJ1-4, with unresolved D. The CDR3 is made up of 13 amino acids. Germline V gene data show CDR1 as SGHRS and CDR2 as YFSETQ. The CDR3 here is CARSFTTNEKLFF. CDR3 DNA: TGCGCCCGCAGCTTTACAACTAATGAAAAACTGTTTTTT.

The rearrangement joins TRBV6-6 to TRBJ2-3; the D is unclear. This CDR3 has 15 residues. Trimming shortened V by 7 bases and J by 1 base, and 15 bases separated the two germline ends. CDR1 MNHNY and CDR2 SVGAGI come from the germline V gene (reference sequence). The CDR3 spells CASTPTTGGTDTQYF. CDR3 in DNA: TGTGCCAGCACCCCGACCACCGGAGGCACAGATACGCAGTATTTT.

This clonotype is a singleton in its sample. The chain joins TRBV20-1 to TRBJ2-1, with 7 bases lining up with TRBD1. The CDR3 runs to 13 residues. With V trimmed by 6 bases and J by 8 bases, 10 bases remained unmatched. CDR1 and CDR2 from the germline V gene are DFQATT and SNEGSKA (reference sequence). CDR3 amino acids: CSAPTGSVDEQFF. The CDR3 DNA reads TGCAGTGCGCCGACAGGGAGTGTGGATGAGCAGTTCTTC.

This clonotype was counted between two and nine times. The V call is TRBV7-3, the J call TRBJ2-3, with TRBD2 identical over 10 bases. Germline trimming cut 2 bases from V and 4 bases from J; bases unmatched to any gene: 9. The germline CDR1 and CDR2 sequences are SGHTA and FQGTGA. The CDR3 contains 17 residues. CDR3 nucleotide sequence: TGTGCCAGCAGCTTAGGGCCTAGCGGGAGTTCATCAGATACGCAGTATTTT. Translating it yields CASSLGPSGSSSDTQYF.

The rearrangement joins TRBV7-9 to TRBJ2-3; no definite D call. With 1 base removed from V and 0 bases from J, the gap between germline ends came to 14 bases. Germline loops: CDR1 SEHNR, CDR2 FQNEAQ (reference sequence). The CDR3 sequence is 17 residues long. The CDR3 DNA follows: TGTGCCAGCAGCTTAGGTATCGACGGAACTAGCACAGATACGCAGTATTTT. This gives the protein CASSLGIDGTSTDTQYF. Full variable domain (outside the CDR3, taken from reference TRBV7-9 and TRBJ2-3): DTGVSQNPRHKITKRGQNVTFRCDPISEHNRLYWYRQTLGQGPEFLTYFQNEAQLEKSRLLSDRFSAERPKGSFSTLEIQRTEQGDSAMYLCASSLGIDGTSTDTQYFGPGTRLTVL.

The chain has TRBV18 and TRBJ2-3; D possibly corresponds to TRBD2 (12 bases). Trimming pared 4 bases from V and 0 bases from J, leaving 32 bases between. CDR1 is KGHSH and CDR2 is LQKENI in the germline V gene. The CDR3 is 22 residues long. The CDR3 nucleotides read TGTGCCAGCTCACTTCCCCTAGTCCGGGACAGGGGGACTAGCGGGAGCACAGATACGCAGTATTTT. It yields the protein CASSLPLVRDRGTSGSTDTQYF.

This clonotype was detected only a few times. The V call is TRBV4-1, the J call TRBJ2-7, with D maybe TRBD2 (6 bases). Deletions cut 3 bases from V and 5 bases from J, with 20 bases between. The germline CDR1 and CDR2 sequences are MGHRA and YSYEKL. The CDR3 contains 16 residues. The CDR3 sequence: CASSQAGTFQSHEQYF. Here the CDR3 DNA reads TGCGCCAGCAGCCAGGCCGGGACTTTCCAATCGCACGAGCAGTACTTC.

The V and J genes are TRBV9 and TRBJ2-1; no clear D. From germline, CDR1 is SGDLS and CDR2 YYNGEE. The CDR3 spans 14 residues. V lost 0 bases, J lost 4 bases, and 8 bases lay in between. Written as DNA, the CDR3 is TGTGCCAGCAGCGTAGTCGGACGGTACAATGAGCAGTTCTTC. It yields the protein CASSVVGRYNEQFF.